This T cell receptor beta chain was captured in a study of blood T cells in healthy people across ages. Study-wide results and limits: PBMCs went unsorted, and a conclusive naive versus antigen-experienced comparison was therefore prevented.

This clonotype came up many times. What it binds is unknown. Trimming at V came to 0 bases and at J to 8 bases, leaving 8 bases not matched to a gene. The CDR3 totals 15 residues. The germline CDR1 and CDR2 sequences are SGHRS and YFSETQ. Combining a sample-barcoded 5' primer with a J-beta primer mix, a second PCR ran for roughly 7 to 12 cycles. Tags on each cDNA molecule came from a template-switch adaptor with 12 random nucleotides. Individual samples furnished no less than 3 million CDR3-containing paired-end reads apiece. TCRdb fed the 5' RACE reads into MiXCR, producing one record per CDR3 protein. The sample includes 1.5 million to 2 million distinct CDR3 sequences, just under 50% of them seen just once. Every donor provided 8.5 to 10 milliliters of peripheral blood.

Sequencing was performed on blood. The V gene is TRBV5-1, the J gene TRBJ2-1; 7 nucleotides match TRBD2. This clonotype was obtained from a woman aged 40 to 50 in good health. The CDR3 DNA reads as TGCGCCAGCAGCTTGGGAGGTGGGAGGGTCGATGAGCAGTTCTTC. Residues: CASSLGGGRVDEQFF.